The sample holds many counts of the clone carrying this T cell receptor beta chain. Its specificity is unknown. V lost 1 base and J 5 bases, leaving 15 bases between the germline ends. This CDR3 comprises 15 residues. Germline V gene data show CDR1 as SGDLS and CDR2 as YYNGEE. These data belong to a study of blood T cells in healthy people across ages. Study findings and constraints: In the absence of known donor CMV status, changes in expanded clonotypes were possibly confounded.

A J-beta primer mix and a sample-barcoded 5' primer were used in a second PCR of roughly 6 to 11 cycles. A template-switch adaptor containing 12 random nucleotides labeled each cDNA molecule. TCRdb used MiXCR to reprocess the 5' RACE reads, holding one entry per CDR3 protein. In the table there are 630,000 or so distinct CDR3 sequences, about 30% of which are singletons. Sequenced material: blood. The chain is built from TRBV9 and TRBJ2-5; D perhaps matches TRBD1 (6 bases). This receptor was identified in an elderly woman in good health. The CDR3 protein is CASSVQRGSGETQYF. Written as DNA, the CDR3 is TGTGCCAGCAGCGTACAGAGGGGGTCAGGTGAGACCCAGTACTTC.